The sequence of this T cell receptor delta chain was determined in a study of fetal and pediatric gammadelta thymocytes (dated by TCRdb to 2021 to 2024). With regard to the full study: Previously published data and newly generated, unpublished data were combined in the bulk gammadelta thymocyte repertoires, which were used to strengthen a single-cell study of gammadelta thymocyte development. A total of approximately ten subjects, comprising 3 fetal thymus donors and 7 pediatric thymus donors, were covered by the bulk gammadelta thymocyte repertoire set. The bulk gammadelta thymocyte repertoires combined unpublished data with previously published data (refs 27,28). Bulk TCR repertoire data were added to increase subject numbers and strengthen the CDR3 publicity analysis. Beyond this particular receptor, the publication reports: Fetal gammadelta thymocyte repertoires were previously reported to be enriched for TRDV2, TRGV8 and TRGV9 usage, low N additions and public CDR3s compared with post-natal repertoires.

These reads were obtained on an Illumina MiSeq. Processing in the source paper ran as follows. For publicity analysis, the Vgamma9Vdelta2 and nonVgamma9Vdelta2 bulk CDR3 files of each subject were merged into one combined repertoire per subject. Using base R and dplyr, CDR3 publicity was scored on a scale from 0 to 19 by checking each amino acid sequence across 9 single-cell datasets and around 10 bulk repertoires. TCRdb called clones afresh from the public reads with CATT; identical DNA rows were later merged. TCRdb, not the authors, supplied the V and J calls. This sample lists over 1,500 delta-chain clones; around 25% were detected once. 4.3% of the sample is taken by the ten largest. Deletion took 2 bases off V and 6 bases off J, with a span of 4 bases between the germline ends. CDR1 and CDR2 (TSWWSYY, QGS) derive from the germline V gene. The CDR3, from cysteine to phenylalanine, totals 12 residues. The only DNA kept is the CDR3, 36 bases in frame from the first base.

Staining of thymocytes was performed with Zombie NIR viability dye and with antibodies against CD3 (UCHT1), TCRgammadelta (11F2), TCRVgamma9 (IMMU360) and TCRVdelta2 (IMMU389). Bulk TRD and TRG CDR3 repertoires were generated separately from sorted Vgamma9Vdelta2 and nonVgamma9Vdelta2 gammadelta thymocytes of human fetal and pediatric thymuses. In Belgium, pediatric thymus tissue was obtained from children undergoing cardiac surgery. The pediatric thymus donors in the study ranged in age from roughly 1 to 11 years. As previously described, thymic cell suspensions were prepared from both fetal and post-natal thymuses. NonVgamma9Vdelta2 thymocytes were sorted as CD3+ gammadeltaTCR+ cells lacking the Vgamma9+Vdelta2+ phenotype. A FACS Aria III cell sorter (BD Biosciences) was used for cell sorting. This clone is judged medium-sized (0.01 to 0.1%). Its antigen is still unknown. No base quality values were provided; no much bigger clone lies one nucleotide off.

The rearranged segments are TRDV1 and TRDJ2; the D gene is not confidently resolved. The source of this sequence is a child who underwent cardiac surgery and was recorded as healthy. Sequencing input: non-Vgamma9Vdelta2 gamma-delta T cells from the thymus. Sample cell subset or site, as interpreted from the label and publication: CD3+gammadeltaTCR+ thymocytes not co-expressing Vgamma9 and Vdelta2. The sequenced DNA is TGTGCTCTTGGGGAAGGGCCAGCACAACTCTTCTTT. Its amino acids are CALGEGPAQLFF.